This T cell receptor beta chain stems from a study of T cells expressing NK-cell markers. From the 5' RACE reads, TCRdb lists one entry per CDR3 protein and no DNA. Across about 390,000 distinct CDR3 sequences, the top ten clones capture approximately 11% of the sample. Germline CDR1 reads MNHEY; CDR2 reads SVGAGI. There are 15 residues in the CDR3. The clonotype was recovered from a woman between 50 and 59 years old in good health. Sequencing was done on a sample of blood T cells: a sorted CD56 or NKG2C T cell subset, CD4+ or CD8+ T cells, or bulk PBMC T cells (not recorded which). This chain links TRBV6-5 with TRBJ1-3; TCRdb proposes TRBD1, but this gene call is untestable without DNA. The chain's CDR3 is CASSSTGMSGNTIYF.